Listed here is a single T cell receptor (beta chain). Trimming shortened V by 3 bases and J by 5 bases, and 16 bases separated the two germline ends. Germline assignment: CDR1 MGHDK and CDR2 SYGVNS. The CDR3 contains 15 residues. 60 Vbeta and 13 Jbeta primers were used in PCR. Measured with immunoSEQ multiplex PCR; TCRdb has only the in-frame clones, and not every one. The sample carries about 120,000 clones, under 80% recorded once. The data derive from a study of cytomegalovirus exposure and HLA in healthy donors. The specimen sequenced was PBMCs. This sequence joins TRBV25-1 and TRBJ2-5, with D perhaps matching TRBD2 (6 bases). The origin of this receptor is a man aged 60-69 years in good health and CMV-seropositive. The CDR3 DNA follows: TGTGCCAGCAGTGACACCCGGGGGACGGGGGAGACCCAGTACTTC. This translates into CASSDTRGTGETQYF.